The rows below give T cell receptor beta chains drawn from one sample of a study of post-analysis software for immune sequencing data. A single record per CDR3 protein comes from TCRdb applying MiXCR to the PCR reads. Here the sample spans hundreds of thousands of distinct CDR3 sequences, around 64% being singletons. Sequencing was carried out using blood. All receptors derive from a girl aged 2-10 years with multiple sclerosis. The CDR3 runs from the conserved cysteine through the conserved F or W. A D gene is named only where the DNA matches it firmly. A row's size may be missing; if present it is once, few, many or a size class.

. | . | TRBJ2-4 | TRBV12-3/TRBV12-4 | 14 | CACSQDTAKNIQYF | TGTGCCTGCAGCCAAGACACGGCCAAAAACATTCAGTACTTC
TRBD2 | . | TRBJ2-1 | TRBV6-6 | 14 | CASSFAGVLNEQFF | TGTGCCAGCAGTTTTGCGGGAGTACTCAATGAGCAGTTCTTC
. | . | TRBJ1-1 | TRBV6-5 | 13 | CASSYRETTEAFF | TGTGCCAGCAGTTACAGGGAAACTACTGAAGCTTTCTTT
TRBD2 | . | TRBJ2-1 | TRBV7-2 | 15 | CASSLRLAGGNEQFF | TGTGCCAGCAGTCTTCGACTAGCGGGAGGAAATGAGCAGTTCTTC
. | . | TRBJ2-2 | TRBV12-3/TRBV12-4 | 11 | CATHVGGELFF | TGTGCCACCCATGTGGGCGGGGAGCTGTTTTTT
. | . | TRBJ1-2 | TRBV7-2 | 13 | CASSLVSGSGYTF | TGTGCCAGCAGCCTAGTTTCTGGGAGCGGCTACACCTTC
. | few | TRBJ2-5 | TRBV9 | 15 | CASSVGGHWSETQYF | TGTGCCAGCAGCGTAGGGGGACACTGGTCAGAGACCCAGTACTTC
. | . | TRBJ1-4 | TRBV20-1 | 15 | CSARDSASLNEKLFF | TGCAGTGCTAGAGATTCGGCCAGCTTAAATGAAAAACTGTTTTTT
TRBD1 | . | TRBJ1-1 | TRBV5-1 | 15 | CASSPGTGVPTEAFF | TGCGCCAGCAGTCCCGGGACAGGGGTCCCCACTGAAGCTTTCTTT
. | few | TRBJ2-1 | TRBV29-1 | 13 | CSVEDRAGDEQFF | TGCAGCGTTGAAGATAGGGCAGGGGATGAGCAGTTCTTC
TRBD2 | . | TRBJ2-4 | TRBV20-1 | 16 | CSAREWGGVAKNIQYF | TGCAGTGCTAGAGAATGGGGGGGAGTCGCCAAAAACATTCAGTACTTC
. | . | TRBJ2-7 | TRBV27 | 13 | CASSFIPSYEQYF | TGTGCCAGCAGTTTCATTCCCTCCTACGAGCAGTACTTC
TRBD1 | . | TRBJ1-6 | TRBV11-3 | 14 | CASSPSDRGSPLHF | TGTGCCAGCAGCCCCTCCGACAGGGGATCACCCCTCCACTTT
. | . | TRBJ2-3 | TRBV7-2 | 17 | CASTRVRRGLWGDTQYF | TGTGCCAGCACCCGGGTCCGTCGGGGGCTGTGGGGAGATACGCAGTATTTT
. | few | TRBJ1-5 | TRBV5-1 | 13 | CASSSGAGRPQHF | TGCGCCAGCAGCTCCGGAGCAGGCCGGCCCCAGCATTTT
. | few | TRBJ2-7 | TRBV29-1 | 12 | CSARYYRDEQYF | TGCAGCGCCCGCTATTACAGGGACGAGCAGTACTTC
. | few | TRBJ1-5 | TRBV10-3 | 12 | CAIAGDNQPQHF | TGTGCCATCGCGGGAGATAATCAGCCCCAGCATTTT
TRBD2 | . | TRBJ2-1 | TRBV10-2 | 18 | CASSESFSGLAGDNEQFF | TGCGCCAGCAGTGAGTCGTTTAGTGGACTAGCGGGAGATAATGAGCAGTTCTTC
. | once | TRBJ1-5 | TRBV10-3 | 16 | CAISSTSGTVNQPQHF | TGTGCCATCAGTTCTACCTCAGGTACGGTAAATCAGCCCCAGCATTTT
TRBD1 | . | TRBJ1-4 | TRBV12-3/TRBV12-4 | 16 | CASSSNPTGPNEKLFF | TGTGCCAGCAGTTCCAACCCGACAGGGCCTAATGAAAAACTGTTTTTT
. | . | TRBJ2-5 | TRBV2 | 14 | CASSDPGVQETQYF | TGTGCCAGCAGTGACCCCGGGGTTCAAGAGACCCAGTACTTC
TRBD1 | . | TRBJ2-6 | TRBV11-3 | 19 | CASSLGPTGSGPGANVLTF | TGTGCCAGCAGCTTAGGCCCGACAGGGAGCGGTCCTGGGGCCAACGTCCTGACTTTC
. | . | TRBJ1-2 | TRBV10-3 | 13 | CAISEREYYGYTF | TGTGCCATCAGTGAGAGGGAATACTATGGCTACACCTTC
. | . | TRBJ2-5 | TRBV10-1 | 14 | CASSESQVQETQYF | TGCGCCAGCAGTGAGTCCCAGGTTCAAGAGACCCAGTACTTC
TRBD1 | . | TRBJ1-2 | TRBV12-3/TRBV12-4 | 13 | CASGKQGADGYTF | TGTGCCAGCGGAAAACAGGGGGCCGATGGCTACACCTTC
. | . | TRBJ2-5 | TRBV7-2 | 11 | CATQLQETQYF | TGTGCCACCCAATTACAAGAGACCCAGTACTTC
TRBD1 | . | TRBJ2-5 | TRBV5-5 | 17 | CASSRPRTGGGQETQYF | TGTGCCAGCAGTCGACCTAGGACAGGGGGAGGACAAGAGACCCAGTACTTC
TRBD2 | . | TRBJ2-1 | TRBV6-2/TRBV6-3 | 14 | CASRGLARYNEQFF | TGTGCCAGCAGGGGACTAGCTCGGTACAATGAGCAGTTCTTC
TRBD1 | . | TRBJ2-7 | TRBV5-1 | 13 | CASMLDRAYEQYF | TGCGCCAGCATGTTGGACAGGGCCTACGAGCAGTACTTC
. | . | TRBJ2-1 | TRBV12-3/TRBV12-4 | 15 | CASSLRTNSYNEQFF | TGTGCCAGCAGTTTGCGTACCAACTCCTACAATGAGCAGTTCTTC
TRBD1 | . | TRBJ1-2 | TRBV29-1 | 15 | CSAIYRGLAHYGYTF | TGCAGCGCTATATACAGGGGGCTGGCTCACTATGGCTACACCTTC
TRBD2 | few | TRBJ2-7 | TRBV7-2 | 18 | CASSSKTLTSGSRMKVYF | TGTGCCAGCAGCTCCAAGACCTTAACTAGCGGGAGCCGAATGAAGGTGTACTTC
. | . | TRBJ2-5 | TRBV7-9 | 12 | CASASEKETQYF | TGTGCCAGCGCTAGCGAGAAAGAGACCCAGTACTTC
TRBD2 | . | TRBJ2-1 | TRBV7-2 | 18 | CASSLGRIAGDIYNEQFF | TGTGCCAGCAGCTTAGGTCGGATAGCGGGAGATATCTACAATGAGCAGTTCTTC
. | . | TRBJ2-7 | TRBV14 | 16 | CASSQEWGVGGDEQYF | TGTGCCAGCAGCCAAGAATGGGGAGTGGGTGGCGATGAGCAGTACTTC
. | . | TRBJ2-7 | TRBV3-1 | 13 | CASSPSELYEQYF | TGTGCCAGCAGCCCGTCGGAGCTCTACGAGCAGTACTTC
TRBD2 | . | TRBJ2-1 | TRBV20-1 | 16 | CSARSELAGGYNEQFF | TGCAGTGCCCGCTCAGAACTAGCGGGAGGGTACAATGAGCAGTTCTTC
TRBD2 | few | TRBJ2-1 | TRBV20-1 | 18 | CSATRLAPTGSSYNEQFF | TGCAGTGCTACCCGACTAGCCCCCACGGGGAGCTCCTACAATGAGCAGTTCTTC
TRBD2 | . | TRBJ2-7 | TRBV12-5 | 13 | CASGGTSDYEQYF | TGTGCTAGTGGTGGAACTAGCGACTACGAGCAGTACTTC
. | . | TRBJ1-3 | TRBV6-5 | 15 | CASSYSRTVGNTIYF | TGTGCCAGCAGTTACTCGAGAACAGTTGGAAACACCATATATTTT